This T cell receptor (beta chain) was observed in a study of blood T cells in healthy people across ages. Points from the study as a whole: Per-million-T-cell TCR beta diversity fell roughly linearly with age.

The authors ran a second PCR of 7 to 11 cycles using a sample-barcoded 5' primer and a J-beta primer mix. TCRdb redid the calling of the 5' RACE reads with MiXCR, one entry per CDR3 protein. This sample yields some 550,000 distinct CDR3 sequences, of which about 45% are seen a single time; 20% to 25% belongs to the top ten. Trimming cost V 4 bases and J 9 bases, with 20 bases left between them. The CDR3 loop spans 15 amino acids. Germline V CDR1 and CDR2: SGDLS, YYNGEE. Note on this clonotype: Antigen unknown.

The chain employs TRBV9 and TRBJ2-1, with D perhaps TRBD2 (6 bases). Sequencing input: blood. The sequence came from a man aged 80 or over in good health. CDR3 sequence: CASSPIPGLRAEQFF. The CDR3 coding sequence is TGTGCCAGCAGCCCGATCCCGGGACTCCGCGCTGAGCAGTTCTTC.